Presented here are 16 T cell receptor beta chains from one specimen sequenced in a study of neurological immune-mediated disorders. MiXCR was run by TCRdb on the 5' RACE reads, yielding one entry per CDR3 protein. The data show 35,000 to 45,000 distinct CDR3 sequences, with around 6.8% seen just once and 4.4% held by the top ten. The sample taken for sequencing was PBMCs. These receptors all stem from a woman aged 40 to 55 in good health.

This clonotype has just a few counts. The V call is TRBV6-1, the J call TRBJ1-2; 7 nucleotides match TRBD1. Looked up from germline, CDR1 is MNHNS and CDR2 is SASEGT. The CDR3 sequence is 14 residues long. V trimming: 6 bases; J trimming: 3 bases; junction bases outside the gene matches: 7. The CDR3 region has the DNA TGTGCCAGCAGCCCCTCCGGGACAGACTATGGCTACACCTTC. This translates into CASSPSGTDYGYTF.

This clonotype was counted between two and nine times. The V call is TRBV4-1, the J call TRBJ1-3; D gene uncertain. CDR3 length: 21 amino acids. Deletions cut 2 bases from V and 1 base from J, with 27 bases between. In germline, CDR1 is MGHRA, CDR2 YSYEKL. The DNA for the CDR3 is TGCGCCAGCAGCCAACCCCGATGGGCCTTAAAAGATCTAATATCTGGAAACACCATATATTTT. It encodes CASSQPRWALKDLISGNTIYF.

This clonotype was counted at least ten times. The CDR3 here is CASSVRDRESEQYF. CDR3 bases: TGTGCCAGCAGTGTCCGGGACAGGGAGAGCGAGCAGTACTTC. The genes are TRBV2 and TRBJ2-7, with 9 positions matching TRBD1. CDR3 length equals 14 residues. Germline trimming cut 4 bases from V and 6 bases from J; bases unmatched to any gene: 7. Looked up from germline, CDR1 is SNHLY and CDR2 is FYNNEI.

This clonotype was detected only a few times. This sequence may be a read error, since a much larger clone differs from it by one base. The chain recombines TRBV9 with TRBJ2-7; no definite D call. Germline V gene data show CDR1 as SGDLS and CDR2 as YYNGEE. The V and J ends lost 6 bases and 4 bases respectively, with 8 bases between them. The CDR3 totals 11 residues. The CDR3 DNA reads TGTGCCAGCAACCACGGATACGAGCAGTACTTC. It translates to CASNHGYEQYF.

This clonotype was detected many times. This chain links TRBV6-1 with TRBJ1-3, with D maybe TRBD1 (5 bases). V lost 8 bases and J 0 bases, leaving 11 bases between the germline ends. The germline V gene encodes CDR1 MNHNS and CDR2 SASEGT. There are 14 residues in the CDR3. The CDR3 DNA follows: TGTGCCAGCGGGGACGGCTTCTCTGGAAACACCATATATTTT. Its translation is CASGDGFSGNTIYF.

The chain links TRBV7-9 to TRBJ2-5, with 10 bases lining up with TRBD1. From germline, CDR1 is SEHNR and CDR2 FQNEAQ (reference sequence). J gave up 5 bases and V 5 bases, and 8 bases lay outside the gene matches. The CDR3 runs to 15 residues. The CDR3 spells CASSHWDRGGETQYF. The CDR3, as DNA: TGTGCCAGCAGCCATTGGGACAGGGGAGGGGAGACCCAGTACTTC.

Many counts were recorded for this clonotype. Here the CDR3 DNA reads TGTGCCAGCAGCCCCGACAGGAGATTGTATGGCTACACCTTC. It translates to CASSPDRRLYGYTF. This rearrangement joins TRBV9 to TRBJ1-2; perhaps TRBD1 as D (6 bases). Germline lookup yields CDR1 SGDLS and CDR2 YYNGEE. The CDR3 sequence is 14 residues long. With 4 bases removed from V and 5 bases from J, the gap between germline ends came to 15 bases.

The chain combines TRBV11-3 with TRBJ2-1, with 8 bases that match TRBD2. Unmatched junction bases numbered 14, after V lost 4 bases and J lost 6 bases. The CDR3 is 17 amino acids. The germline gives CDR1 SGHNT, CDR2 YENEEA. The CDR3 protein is CASSSGGYKAGSNEQFF. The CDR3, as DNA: TGTGCCAGCAGCTCGGGGGGGTACAAGGCCGGGTCCAATGAGCAGTTCTTC.

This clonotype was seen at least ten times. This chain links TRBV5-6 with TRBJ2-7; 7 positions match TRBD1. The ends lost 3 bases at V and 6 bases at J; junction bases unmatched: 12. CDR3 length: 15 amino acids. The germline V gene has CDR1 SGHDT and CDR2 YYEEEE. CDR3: CASSSRTAQGVEQYF. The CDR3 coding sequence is TGTGCCAGCAGCTCCAGGACAGCCCAGGGGGTCGAGCAGTACTTC.

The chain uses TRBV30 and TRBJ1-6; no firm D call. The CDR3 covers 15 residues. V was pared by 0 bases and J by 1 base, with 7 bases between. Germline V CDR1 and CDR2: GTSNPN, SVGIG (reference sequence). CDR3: CAWSVFGSYNSPLHF. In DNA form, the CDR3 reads TGTGCCTGGAGTGTATTCGGGTCCTATAATTCACCCCTCCACTTT.

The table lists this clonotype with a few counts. CDR3 region: CASSLSGAPGETQYF. For the CDR3, the DNA is TGTGCCAGCAGTTTATCGGGAGCCCCGGGAGAGACCCAGTACTTC. V is TRBV27 and J is TRBJ2-5, with a tentative D call TRBD2 (5 bases). Per germline, CDR1 MNHEY and CDR2 SMNVEV (reference sequence). Trimming cost V 0 bases and J 4 bases, with 12 bases left between them. There are 15 residues in the CDR3.

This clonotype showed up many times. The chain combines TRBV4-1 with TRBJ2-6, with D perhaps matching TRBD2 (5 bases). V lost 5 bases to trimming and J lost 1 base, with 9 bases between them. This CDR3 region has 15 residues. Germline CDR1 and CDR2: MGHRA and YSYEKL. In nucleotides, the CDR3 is TGCGCCAGCAGCTTATGGGAGTCTGGGGCCAACGTCCTGACTTTC. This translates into CASSLWESGANVLTF.

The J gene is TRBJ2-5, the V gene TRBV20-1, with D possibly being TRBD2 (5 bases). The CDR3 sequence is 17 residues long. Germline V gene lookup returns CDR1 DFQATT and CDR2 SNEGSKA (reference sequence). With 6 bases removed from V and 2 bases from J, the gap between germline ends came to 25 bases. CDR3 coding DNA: TGCAGTGCGGATGGAGCTAGCTGGGGATCTGATCAAGAGACCCAGTACTTC. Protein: CSADGASWGSDQETQYF.

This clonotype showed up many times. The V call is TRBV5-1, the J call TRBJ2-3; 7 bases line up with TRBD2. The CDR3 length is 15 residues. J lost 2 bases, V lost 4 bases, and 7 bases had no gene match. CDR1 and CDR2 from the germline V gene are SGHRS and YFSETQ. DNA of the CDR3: TGCGCCAGCAGCACCTTCGGGACTAACACAGATACGCAGTATTTT. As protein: CASSTFGTNTDTQYF.

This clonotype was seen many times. The CDR3 is CASSLSGIANEQFF. The DNA of the CDR3 is TGTGCCAGCAGCCTTAGCGGTATAGCCAATGAGCAGTTCTTC. The V and J genes are TRBV7-3 and TRBJ2-1; the D gene is possibly TRBD2 (6 bases). This CDR3 is built from 14 residues. V was pared by 5 bases and J by 6 bases, with 14 bases between. The germline V gene encodes CDR1 SGHTA and CDR2 FQGTGA.

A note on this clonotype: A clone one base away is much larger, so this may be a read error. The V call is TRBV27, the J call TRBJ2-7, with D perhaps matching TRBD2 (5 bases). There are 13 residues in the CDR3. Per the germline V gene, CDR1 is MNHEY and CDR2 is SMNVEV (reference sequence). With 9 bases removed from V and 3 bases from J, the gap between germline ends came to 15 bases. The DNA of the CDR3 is TGTGCCAGTAAAGTGGGAGATCGCTACGAGCAGTACTTC. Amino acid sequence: CASKVGDRYEQYF.